The 5 T cell receptor beta chains presented below share a single source sample, sequenced in a study of cytomegalovirus exposure and HLA in healthy donors. PCR was performed using 60 Vbeta and 13 Jbeta primers. The protocol was immunoSEQ multiplex PCR, while the TCRdb copy is restricted to in-frame clones and leaves out a portion. The repertoire holds roughly 220,000 clones, with approximately 80% as singletons. Sequencing input: PBMCs. All receptors derive from a man aged 25-45 years in good health and CMV-seronegative.

The chain uses TRBV9 and TRBJ1-1; D unresolved. Trimming cost V 3 bases and J 12 bases, with 6 bases left between them. The germline V gene has CDR1 SGDLS and CDR2 YYNGEE. This CDR3 spans 9 amino acids. The CDR3 region is CASSAPPFF. The DNA of the CDR3 is TGTGCCAGCAGCGCTCCCCCTTTCTTT.

This clone was recorded a few times. The J gene is TRBJ1-2, the V gene TRBV7-9, with 10 bases matching TRBD1. The CDR3 is 18 residues long. V lost 4 bases, J lost 2 bases, and 13 bases stayed unmatched. CDR1 SEHNR and CDR2 FQNEAQ come from the germline V gene (reference sequence). This CDR3 reads CASSSSKDRGQGNYGYTF. Here the CDR3 DNA reads TGTGCCAGCAGCTCATCAAAAGACAGGGGGCAAGGGAACTATGGCTACACCTTC. The full variable domain, with the rest looked up from reference TRBV7-9 and TRBJ1-2, is DTGVSQNPRHKITKRGQNVTFRCDPISEHNRLYWYRQTLGQGPEFLTYFQNEAQLEKSRLLSDRFSAERPKGSFSTLEIQRTEQGDSAMYLCASSSSKDRGQGNYGYTFGSGTRLTVV.

This clone was seen more than once but under ten times. The rearrangement joins TRBV5-6 to TRBJ2-7; a weak D match, TRBD1 (6 bases). The CDR3 totals 15 residues. Germline V gives CDR1 SGHDT, CDR2 YYEEEE. The V gene lost 4 bases and the J gene lost 1 base, with 15 bases spanning the gap. The CDR3 is CASSIPGHESYEQYF. For the CDR3, the DNA is TGTGCCAGCAGCATACCGGGACACGAGTCCTACGAGCAGTACTTC.

V usage is TRBV6-6 and J usage is TRBJ2-1; 11 bases agree with TRBD1. This CDR3 has 15 residues. Germline lookup yields CDR1 MNHNY and CDR2 SVGAGI (reference sequence). With 6 bases clipped from V and 10 bases from J, the junction kept 11 bases outside the gene matches. CDR3: CASSLGQGALREQFF. Written as DNA, the CDR3 is TGTGCCAGCAGCTTAGGACAGGGGGCCTTACGGGAGCAGTTCTTC.

Worth noting for this clone: The same CDR3 can be traced to other DNA sequences in this sample. V gene TRBV7-8 combines with J gene TRBJ2-3; 10 bases line up with TRBD2. The CDR3 contains 16 residues. CDR1 is SGHVS and CDR2 is FQNEAQ in the germline V gene. The trim removed 1 base at V and 0 bases at J, leaving 1 base unmatched. The CDR3 protein is CASSLVAGGSTDTQYF. The CDR3 nucleotides read TGTGCCAGCAGCTTAGTAGCGGGGGGTAGCACAGATACGCAGTATTTT.